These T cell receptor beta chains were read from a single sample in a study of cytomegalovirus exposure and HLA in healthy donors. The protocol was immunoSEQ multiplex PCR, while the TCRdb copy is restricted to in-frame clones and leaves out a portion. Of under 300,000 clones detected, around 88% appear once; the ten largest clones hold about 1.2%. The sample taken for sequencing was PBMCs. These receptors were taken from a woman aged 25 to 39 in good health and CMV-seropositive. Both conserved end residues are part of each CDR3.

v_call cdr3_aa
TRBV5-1 CASSSQGLRGYTF
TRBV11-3 CASSLQGLPDEEQYF
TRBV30 CAWSPLAGGVGQETQYF
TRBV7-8 CASSLAGSYGYTF
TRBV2 CASSDRGTGELFF
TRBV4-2 CASSQVSRAGSYEQYF
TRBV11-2 CASSSPRGTGANVLTF
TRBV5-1 CASSRGLAGQETQYF
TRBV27 CASSLYGVTGELFF
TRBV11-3 CASVRAREKDEQFF
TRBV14 CASSQDRQGFGDTQYF
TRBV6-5 CASSPGLAYNEQFF
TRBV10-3 CATNQVDSSYNEQFF
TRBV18 CASSPPRGRAENTEAFF
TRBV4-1 CASSQEGIAGGYTDTQYF
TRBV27 CASSRTGPWSTDTQYF
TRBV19 CASSPGTSVHEQYF
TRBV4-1 CASSQVTSGLYEQYF
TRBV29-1 CSVMLAGGFGEQFF
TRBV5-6 CASSFIGLASYEQYF
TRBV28 CASRPGQGYSEAFF
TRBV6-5 CASKEDWVETQYF
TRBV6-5 CASSLLAGTSYEQFF
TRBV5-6 CASSRILGQGADDGYTF
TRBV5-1 CASSFTVQETQYF
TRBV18 CASSLGQGKIDGYTF
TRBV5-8 CASSLEGQGASDTQYF
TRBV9 CASSGARSLLGLQSTDTQYF
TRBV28 CASSRREGQFF
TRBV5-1 CASSHALARSYNEQFF
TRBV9 CASSVDRGTPNTQYF
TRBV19 CASSRDSATYEQYF
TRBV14 CASSQDTSGIGTGELFF
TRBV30 CAWSGGRQGAVQPQHF
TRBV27 CASSRTSGTMTYEQYF
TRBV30 CAWGASSYEQYF
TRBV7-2 CASSLGQGPLQETQYF
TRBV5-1 CASSWVSGSRYEQYF
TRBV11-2 CASSLDRLGSQPQHF
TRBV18 CASSPGTLTGELFF
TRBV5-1 CASSFTSGQETQYF
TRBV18 CASSPASSYNEQFF
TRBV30 CAWRFQGKQYF
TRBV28 CASGFRKTGPTGKQFF
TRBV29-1 CSVKTSGAFGDTQYF
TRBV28 CAGASGRKETQYF
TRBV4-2 CASSLTLLNTGELFF
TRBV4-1 CASSPRGTGGYETQYF
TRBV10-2 CASSDFIRQGEQYF
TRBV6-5 CASRYRPGELFF
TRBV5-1 CASSRLTGEGANYGYTF
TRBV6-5 CASQAPGRNTEAFF
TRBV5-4 CASSLIGDEQYF
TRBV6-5 CASSGALRSYNEQFF
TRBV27 CASSLYGSATEQYF
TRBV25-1 CASPSGVSHNEQFF
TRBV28 CASRGATGTYNEKLFF
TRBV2 CASSGPQGAGSTEAFF
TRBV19 CASTFGQSRGNQPQHF
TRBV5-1 CASSLEPGVGSYNEQFF